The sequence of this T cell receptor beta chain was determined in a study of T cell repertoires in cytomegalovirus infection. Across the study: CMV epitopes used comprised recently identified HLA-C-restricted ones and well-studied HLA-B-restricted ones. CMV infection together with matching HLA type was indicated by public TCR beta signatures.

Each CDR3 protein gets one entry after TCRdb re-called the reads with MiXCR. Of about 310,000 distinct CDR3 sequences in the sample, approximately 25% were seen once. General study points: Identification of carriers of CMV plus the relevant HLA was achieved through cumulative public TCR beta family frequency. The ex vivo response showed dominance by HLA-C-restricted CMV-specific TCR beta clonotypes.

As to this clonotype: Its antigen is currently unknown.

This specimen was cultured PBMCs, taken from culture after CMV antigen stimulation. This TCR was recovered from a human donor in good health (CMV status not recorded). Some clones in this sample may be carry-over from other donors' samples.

The CDR3 reads CASKAGQAYEQYF. The CDR3 coding sequence is TGTGCCAGCAAGGCGGGACAGGCCTACGAGCAGTACTTC. V usage is TRBV7-9 and J usage is TRBJ2-7; the match to TRBD1 covers 8 bases. Germline CDR1 reads SEHNR; CDR2 reads FQNEAQ (reference sequence). CDR3 size: 13 residues. Germline trimming cut 7 bases from V and 2 bases from J; bases unmatched to any gene: 4.